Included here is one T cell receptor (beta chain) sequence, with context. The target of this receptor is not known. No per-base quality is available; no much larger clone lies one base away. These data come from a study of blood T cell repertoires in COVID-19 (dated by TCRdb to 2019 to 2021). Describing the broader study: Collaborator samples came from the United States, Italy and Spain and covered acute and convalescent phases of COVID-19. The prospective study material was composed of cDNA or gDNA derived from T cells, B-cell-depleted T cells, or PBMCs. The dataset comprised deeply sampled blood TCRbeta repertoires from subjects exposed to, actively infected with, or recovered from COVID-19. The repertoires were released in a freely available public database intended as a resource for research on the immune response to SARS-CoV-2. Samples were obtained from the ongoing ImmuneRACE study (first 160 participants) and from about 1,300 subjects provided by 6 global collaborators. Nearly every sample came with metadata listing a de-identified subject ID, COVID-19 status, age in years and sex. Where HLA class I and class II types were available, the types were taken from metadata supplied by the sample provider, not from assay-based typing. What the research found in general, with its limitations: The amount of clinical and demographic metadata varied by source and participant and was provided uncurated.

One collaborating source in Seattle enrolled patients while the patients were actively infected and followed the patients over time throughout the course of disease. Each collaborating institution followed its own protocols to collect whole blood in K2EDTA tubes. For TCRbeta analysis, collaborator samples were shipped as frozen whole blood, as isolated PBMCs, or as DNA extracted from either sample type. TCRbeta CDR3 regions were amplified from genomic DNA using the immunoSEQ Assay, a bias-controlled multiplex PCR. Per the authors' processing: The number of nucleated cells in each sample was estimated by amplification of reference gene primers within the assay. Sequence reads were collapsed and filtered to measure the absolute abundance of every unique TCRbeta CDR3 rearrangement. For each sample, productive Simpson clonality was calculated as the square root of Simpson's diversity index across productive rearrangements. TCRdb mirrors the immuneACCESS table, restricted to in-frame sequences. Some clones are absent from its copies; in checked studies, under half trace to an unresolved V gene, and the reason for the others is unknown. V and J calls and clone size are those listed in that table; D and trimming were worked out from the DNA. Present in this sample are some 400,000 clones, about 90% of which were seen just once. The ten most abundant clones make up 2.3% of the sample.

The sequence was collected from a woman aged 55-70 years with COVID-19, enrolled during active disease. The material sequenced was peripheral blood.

The nucleotide sequence reads as follows: TGTGCCAGCAGCCCGGGAGGGGGAATCTACGAGCAGTACTTC. This sequence encodes CASSPGGGIYEQYF. Here the chain combines TRBV7-6 and TRBJ2-7; 8 bases in between match TRBD2. The CDR3 runs 14 amino acids, cysteine and phenylalanine included. The read is trimmed to its CDR3 DNA, 42 bases read in frame from base 1. For this chain, trimming is 5 bases at the V end and 3 bases at the J end, and the number of junction bases without a gene match is 6. The CDR1 and CDR2 encoded by the germline V gene are SGHVS and FNYEAQ.